This note documents a single TCR beta chain sequence. What it binds is unknown. This record comes from a study of vaccination and CD4 T cells after COVID-19. Sample treatment: approximately nine-day PBMC culture with coronavirus spike peptide pools or control peptides (ViraFEST assay). It was before the COVID-19 pandemic (2011-2018) that the unexposed donor's CD4+ T cells were collected. The CDR3 extends over 14 amino acids. Germline V lookup: CDR1 MNHEY, CDR2 SMNVEV (reference sequence). V dropped 3 bases and J dropped 5 bases, with 13 bases sitting between them. Researchers used the Oncomine TCR Beta short-read assay to sequence DNA from cultured CD4+ T cells. It was from cultured CD4+ T cells that genomic DNA was extracted. Each CDR3 protein gets one entry after TCRdb re-called the PCR reads with MiXCR. The sample has 6,000 to 7,000 distinct CDR3 sequences, 33% seen once.

The chain is built from TRBV27 and TRBJ1-1; maybe TRBD1 (6 bases). The sequence derives from a human donor in good health. The sample was CD4+ T cells from blood, cultured in vitro. CDR3 region: CASSFTTGLTEAFF. The CDR3 coding sequence is TGTGCCAGCAGTTTTACCACAGGGTTAACTGAAGCTTTCTTT.